These 25 T cell receptor beta chains were all obtained from the same sample, sequenced in a study of blood T cell repertoires in COVID-19. Clones were read by immunoSEQ multiplex PCR, and TCRdb kept only the in-frame ones, dropping some. The sample consists of around 200,000 clones, less than 90% of them appearing once. Material: peripheral blood. These TCRs come from a man between 40 and 49 years old with acute or convalescent COVID-19.

This clone has a single count. CDR3 in DNA: TGTGCCAGTAGGCAGGACAGTTTCTATGGCTACACCTTC. This translates into CASRQDSFYGYTF. The genes are TRBV12-3 or TRBV12-4 and TRBJ1-2, with D possibly being TRBD1 (6 bases). This CDR3 has 13 residues. V dropped 9 bases and J dropped 4 bases, with 15 bases sitting between them.

J is TRBJ2-7 and V is TRBV5-6; D is unresolved. Germline CDR1 reads SGHDT; CDR2 reads YYEEEE. The CDR3 totals 13 residues. V was trimmed by 3 bases and J by 0 bases, leaving 7 bases between them. The CDR3 DNA sequence: TGTGCCAGCAGCTCCACAGTCTCCTACGAGCAGTACTTC. Its protein is CASSSTVSYEQYF. Full variable domain (rest looked up from reference TRBV5-6 and TRBJ2-7): DAGVTQSPTHLIKTRGQQVTLRCSPKSGHDTVSWYQQALGQGPQFIFQYYEEEERQRGNFPDRFSGHQFPNYSSELNVNALLLGDSALYLCASSSTVSYEQYFGPGTRLTVT.

The J gene is TRBJ1-2, the V gene TRBV28; 12 nucleotides agree with TRBD1. The CDR3 is 18 amino acids. Germline-derived CDR1 and CDR2 are MDHEN and SYDVKM. The J segment lost 4 bases and the V segment lost 5 bases, leaving 14 bases of the junction unmatched. CDR3 in DNA: TGTGCCAGCAGTCCGCCCGGGACAGGGGGCGTTTTTTCCTATGGCTACACCTTC. This gives the protein CASSPPGTGGVFSYGYTF.

The rearrangement links TRBV5-6 to TRBJ2-1; TRBD2 agrees at 10 bases. The CDR3 sequence is 15 residues long. Per germline, CDR1 SGHDT and CDR2 YYEEEE. The V and J ends lost 7 bases and 0 bases, in that order; junction bases with no gene match: 4. CDR3 in amino acids: CASGTSASSYNEQFF. The CDR3 nucleotides are TGTGCCAGCGGGACTAGCGCGAGCTCCTACAATGAGCAGTTCTTC.

The rearrangement links TRBV7-3 to TRBJ1-6; D is possibly TRBD1 (5 bases). The CDR3 is 15 amino acids. The V gene's germline CDR1 is SGHTA and CDR2 FQGTGA. Trimming removed 5 bases at V and 7 bases at J, with 15 bases between. DNA for the CDR3: TGTGCCAGCAGCCCCCGGGCAGGGCGAAATTCACCCCTCCACTTT. It is translated as CASSPRAGRNSPLHF.

This clone was observed a single time. The chain uses TRBV7-2 and TRBJ2-1, with 10 nucleotides matching TRBD2. Germline V CDR1 and CDR2: SGHTA, FQGNSA. With 4 bases clipped from V and 4 bases from J, the junction kept 4 bases outside the gene matches. This CDR3 comprises 15 residues. CDR3 protein: CASSSLAGTYNEQFF. As DNA, the CDR3 is TGTGCCAGCAGCTCACTAGCGGGGACATACAATGAGCAGTTCTTC. The full variable domain, with the rest looked up from reference TRBV7-2 and TRBJ2-1, is GAGVSQSPSNKVTEKGKDVELRCDPISGHTALYWYRQSLGQGLEFLIYFQGNSAPDKSGLPSDRFSAERTGGSVSTLTIQRTQQEDSAVYLCASSSLAGTYNEQFFGPGTRLTVL.

This clone occurred once. The rearrangement joins TRBV5-4 to TRBJ1-4; D is perhaps TRBD1 (6 bases). The V end was cut by 3 bases, the J end by 6 bases, with 9 bases between. This CDR3 region has 13 residues. Looked up from germline, CDR1 is SGHNT and CDR2 is YYREEE (reference sequence). CDR3: CASSSQGDEKLFF. The DNA of the CDR3 is TGTGCCAGCAGCTCACAGGGTGATGAAAAACTGTTTTTT.

The gene calls are TRBV5-4 and TRBJ2-1; weak D call: TRBD1 (6 bases). V lost 0 bases and J lost 5, with 21 bases in between. Germline V lookup: CDR1 SGHNT, CDR2 YYREEE (reference sequence). The CDR3 runs 18 residues. CDR3 coding DNA: TGTGCCAGCAGCTTGGCCTGGAGGCGGCCCGGGACACACAATGAGCAGTTCTTC. It yields the protein CASSLAWRRPGTHNEQFF.

The rearrangement joins TRBV19 to TRBJ1-1; D ambiguous. The CDR3 has 12 amino acids. Between the trimmed V and J ends, which lost 6 bases and 3 bases, there was a span of 8 bases. CDR1 is LNHDA and CDR2 is SQIVND in the germline V gene (reference sequence). This chain's CDR3 is CASRPRDTEAFF. The DNA of the CDR3 is TGTGCCAGTAGGCCCCGGGACACTGAAGCTTTCTTT.

The chain has TRBV7-9 and TRBJ1-2; D ambiguous. From germline, CDR1 is SEHNR and CDR2 FQNEAQ (reference sequence). This CDR3 has 15 residues. V was trimmed by 5 bases and J by 0 bases, leaving 13 bases between them. The DNA of the CDR3 is TGTGCCAGCAGCCCTCCCGGGAGAACTAACTATGGCTACACCTTC. It yields the protein CASSPPGRTNYGYTF.

The chain has TRBV19 and TRBJ2-3; 7 positions agree with TRBD1. Germline CDR1 reads LNHDA; CDR2 reads SQIVND (reference sequence). This CDR3 is 15 amino acids long. J lost 4 bases, V lost 5 bases, and 9 bases had no gene match. In nucleotides, the CDR3 is TGTGCCAGTAGTTCCCGGACAGGAGGAGCAGATACGCAGTATTTT. This gives the protein CASSSRTGGADTQYF.

V and J are TRBV19 and TRBJ2-1; 11 nucleotides match TRBD2. Unmatched junction bases numbered 7, after V lost 5 bases and J lost 7 bases. CDR1 LNHDA and CDR2 SQIVND come from the germline V gene (reference sequence). The CDR3 length is 15 residues. CDR3 protein: CASSPLAGDYNEQFF. CDR3 nucleotides: TGTGCCAGTAGTCCACTAGCGGGAGATTATAATGAGCAGTTCTTC.

This rearrangement joins TRBV5-1 to TRBJ2-2; tentatively, D is TRBD1 (6 bases). Per germline, CDR1 SGHRS and CDR2 YFSETQ. Between the trimmed V and J ends, which lost 1 base and 4 bases, there was a span of 11 bases. This CDR3 has 15 amino acids. Here the CDR3 DNA reads TGCGCCAGCAGCTTGTTGGGGGCGACCACCGGGGAGCTGTTTTTT. This sequence encodes CASSLLGATTGELFF.

The J gene is TRBJ2-7, the V gene TRBV21-1; the D call in the table, TRBD1, was not verified against the DNA. TRBV21-1 is an annotated pseudogene. The CDR3 has 16 amino acids. CDR3 sequence: CASSKPRRRRLYEQYF. The CDR3 DNA reads TGTGCCAGCAGCAAACCCCGCAGGCGCAGGCTTTACGAGCAGTACTTC.

The chain combines TRBV6-1 with TRBJ2-1, with a possible D match to TRBD2 (5 bases). The germline V gene has CDR1 MNHNS and CDR2 SASEGT. This CDR3 spans 14 amino acids. V lost 3 bases and J 6 bases, leaving 12 bases between the germline ends. CDR3 in DNA: TGTGCCAGCAGTGAGTACAGCGGATCCAATGAGCAGTTCTTC. This codes for CASSEYSGSNEQFF.

V gene TRBV7-2 combines with J gene TRBJ2-7; tentatively, D is TRBD1 (6 bases). V was pared by 4 bases and J by 4 bases, with 8 bases between. The CDR3 has 12 amino acids. CDR1 and CDR2 (germline): SGHTA, FQGNSA. The chain's CDR3 is CASSSTGYEQYF. The DNA of the CDR3 is TGTGCCAGCAGCTCAACAGGGTACGAGCAGTACTTC.

This clone was observed a single time. The V and J genes are TRBV19 and TRBJ2-1; 12 bases line up with TRBD2. Trimming took 7 bases from V and 4 from J; bases not matched to a gene: 8. CDR1 LNHDA and CDR2 SQIVND come from the germline V gene (reference sequence). The CDR3 spans 16 residues. The CDR3 spells CASTADGLAGYNEQFF. CDR3 nucleotide sequence: TGTGCCAGTACCGCTGACGGACTAGCGGGGTACAATGAGCAGTTCTTC.

This clone was counted between two and nine times. This sequence joins TRBV3-1 (or the pseudogene TRBV3-2) and TRBJ2-5; 13 nucleotides line up with TRBD2. Germline V gene sequence: CDR1 LGHDT, CDR2 YNNKEL (reference sequence). This CDR3 is 16 amino acids long. Losses at the gene ends were 4 bases for V and 9 bases for J; bases not matched to a gene: 11. CDR3 sequence: CASSPGLAGPLVSQYF. In DNA form, the CDR3 reads TGTGCCAGCAGCCCGGGACTAGCGGGGCCCCTTGTGTCCCAGTACTTC.

The chain combines TRBV29-1 with TRBJ2-7; D unresolved. CDR3 length: 12 amino acids. V was trimmed by 0 bases and J by 2 bases, leaving 5 bases between them. The germline V gene has CDR1 SQVTM and CDR2 ANQGSEA. CDR3 DNA sequence: TGCAGCGTTGAAGAGGGCCCCTACGAGCAGTACTTC. Protein product: CSVEEGPYEQYF.

The gene calls are TRBV25-1 and TRBJ1-3; D call uncertain. The CDR3 is 14 amino acids. The V end was cut by 3 bases, the J end by 2 bases, with 8 bases between. CDR1 and CDR2 from the germline V gene are MGHDK and SYGVNS. CDR3 DNA: TGTGCCAGCAGTGACTATGCGGCTGGAAACACCATATATTTT. Residues: CASSDYAAGNTIYF.

The rearrangement joins TRBV21-1 to TRBJ2-1; TRBD1 is taken as the D call from the table, unchecked against the DNA. TRBV21-1 is a pseudogene locus. The CDR3 has 18 amino acids. The CDR3 DNA sequence: TGTGCCAGCAGCACACCAGGACAGGGTATGGGTTCATACAATGAGCAGTTCTTC. Amino acid sequence: CASSTPGQGMGSYNEQFF.

The rearrangement uses TRBV14 and TRBJ1-2, with no clear D. The CDR3 spans 15 residues. Germline V gene lookup returns CDR1 SGHDN and CDR2 FVKESK. Trimming took 2 bases from V and 4 from J, leaving 14 bases between them. CDR3 amino acids: CASSQLTPGIYGYTF. The CDR3 DNA is TGTGCCAGCAGCCAACTTACCCCCGGGATCTATGGCTACACCTTC.

The chain joins TRBV2 to TRBJ1-4; D might be TRBD1 (5 bases). V lost 5 bases to trimming and J lost 0 bases, with 7 bases between them. Germline CDR1 and CDR2: SNHLY and FYNNEI. The CDR3 consists of 14 residues. As DNA, the CDR3 is TGTGCCAGCAGTAAGACAGCAACTAATGAAAAACTGTTTTTT. It encodes CASSKTATNEKLFF.

The V call is TRBV5-1, the J call TRBJ2-2; 8 positions match TRBD1. Looked up from germline, CDR1 is SGHRS and CDR2 is YFSETQ. Trimming cost V 7 bases and J 2 bases; bases outside gene matches: 10. CDR3 length: 16 residues. CDR3 loop: CASSKLGQGNTGELFF. For the CDR3, the DNA is TGCGCCAGCTCGAAACTCGGACAGGGAAACACCGGGGAGCTGTTTTTT.

The chain employs TRBV6-5 and TRBJ1-2; 8 bases fit TRBD1. Germline loops: CDR1 MNHEY, CDR2 SVGAGI. The CDR3 has 14 amino acids. V shed 10 bases and J 5 bases; nucleotides not matched to a gene: 12. The CDR3 reads CATSVGQGLYGYTF. Here the CDR3 DNA reads TGTGCCACCTCAGTCGGACAGGGTCTATATGGCTACACCTTC.